This TCR beta chain was profiled in a study of metastatic and nonmetastatic thyroid tumors. Notes on the study in general: It was reportedly found that TCR beta diversity was significantly higher in malignant thyroid tumors than in benign nodules, a difference seen in both blood and tumor samples.

Germline V lookup: CDR1 SGHRS, CDR2 YFSETQ. The V end was cut by 5 bases, the J end by 5 bases, with 10 bases between. The CDR3 totals 13 residues. No treatment had been given to any patient before thyroid surgery. In its sample, this clone was seen many times. What it binds is not known. TCRdb re-analyzed the PCR reads using MiXCR. The sample contains tens of thousands of clones, about a sixth of which appear only once. This receptor was obtained from a female donor with papillary thyroid cancer or a benign thyroid nodule (not recorded which). Some clones in this sample may be carry-over from other donors' samples. The chain joins TRBV5-1 to TRBJ1-4; D remains ambiguous. The sample taken for sequencing was blood. CDR3: CASRRASNEKLFF. CDR3 bases: TGCGCCAGCAGAAGGGCCTCGAATGAAAAACTGTTTTTT.